This entry is about one T cell receptor (beta chain). These data are taken from a study of blood T cell repertoires in COVID-19. CDR1 is SGHRS and CDR2 is YFSETQ in the germline V gene. CDR3 length: 13 amino acids. V dropped 3 bases and J dropped 14; count of bases not matched to a gene: 6. Only in-frame clones appear in the TCRdb table, and some are missing; sequencing was by immunoSEQ multiplex PCR. Of under 200,000 clones in the sample, about four fifths were seen once. The clonotype was recovered from an elderly woman with COVID-19, enrolled during active disease. Sequencing was carried out using peripheral blood. V is TRBV5-1 and J is TRBJ2-1; 12 bases are shared with TRBD2. In nucleotides, the CDR3 is TGCGCCAGCAGCTACCTAGCGGGAGGGCCTGAGTTCTTC. This gives the protein CASSYLAGGPEFF.